The 8 T cell receptor beta chains in this list originate from one sample, sequenced in a study of TIL therapy for anti-PD-1-resistant metastatic lung cancer. The libraries were made with immunoSEQ v3. The table came from immunoSEQ multiplex PCR; TCRdb's copy has only in-frame clones and leaves some out. The sample records 45,000 to 75,000 clones, 80% to 90% being singletons. This sample's time point: pre-treatment sample, taken before nivolumab and TIL therapy. The starting material was blood, obtained at baseline. The receptors derive from a person aged 25 to 79 with non-small cell lung cancer.

This chain joins TRBV19 and TRBJ2-4, with 13 positions matching TRBD2. Germline-derived CDR1 and CDR2 are LNHDA and SQIVND (reference sequence). V shed 7 bases, J shed 6 bases, and the junction held 9 bases outside the gene matches. This CDR3 comprises 16 residues. In nucleotides, the CDR3 is TGTGCCAGTACCCAGCCCAGGACTAGCGGGGGAAACATTCAGTACTTC. Its protein product is CASTQPRTSGGNIQYF.

V gene TRBV19 combines with J gene TRBJ1-1; D gene unclear. Germline values: CDR1 LNHDA, CDR2 SQIVND (reference sequence). The V end was cut by 6 bases, the J end by 7 bases, with 15 bases between. This CDR3 has 13 residues. The CDR3 sequence is CASRGTYGFEAFF. DNA of the CDR3: TGTGCCAGTAGGGGTACTTACGGGTTTGAAGCTTTCTTT.

The chain recombines TRBV15 with TRBJ2-4, with a weak D call TRBD1 (5 bases). The V gene's germline CDR1 is LNHNV and CDR2 YYDKDF (reference sequence). The CDR3 runs to 14 residues. V gave up 1 base and J gave up 7 bases, with 11 bases separating them. The CDR3 sequence: CATSRVSGSNIQYF. The CDR3 bases are TGTGCCACCAGCAGAGTGTCAGGGTCGAACATTCAGTACTTC.

The CDR3 region has the DNA TGTGCCAGCTCACGGGTAGGGGGCGCGAATGAAAAACTGTTTTTT. This translates into CASSRVGGANEKLFF. V gene TRBV25-1 combines with J gene TRBJ1-4; 7 nucleotides line up with TRBD1. Germline V gives CDR1 MGHDK, CDR2 SYGVNS. The trim removed 8 bases at V and 5 bases at J, leaving 11 bases unmatched. This CDR3 has 15 amino acids.

The chain couples TRBV5-1 to TRBJ1-1; a possible D gene is TRBD1 (5 bases). This CDR3 is 17 amino acids long. The germline CDR1 and CDR2 sequences are SGHRS and YFSETQ. V shed 2 bases and J shed 4 bases, with 21 bases lying between them. The CDR3 loop is CASSFRGRATGGTEAFF. The CDR3 DNA reads TGCGCCAGCAGCTTCCGTGGCAGGGCCACCGGGGGCACTGAAGCTTTCTTT.

V and J are TRBV27 and TRBJ2-7; 12 positions match TRBD1. In germline, CDR1 is MNHEY, CDR2 SMNVEV (reference sequence). Trimming took 6 bases from V and 2 from J; bases not matched to a gene: 5. This CDR3 contains 15 residues. The CDR3 loop is CASSLGQGATYEQYF. CDR3 nucleotides: TGTGCCAGCAGCCTGGGACAGGGGGCGACCTACGAGCAGTACTTC.

The V and J genes are TRBV28 and TRBJ1-4, with 7 bases fitting TRBD1. Per the germline V gene, CDR1 is MDHEN and CDR2 is SYDVKM. The J segment lost 4 bases and the V segment lost 5 bases, leaving 7 bases of the junction unmatched. The CDR3 consists of 15 residues. As DNA, the CDR3 is TGTGCCAGCAGTCCCGAGACAGGGATTAATGAAAAACTGTTTTTT. It specifies CASSPETGINEKLFF.

Regarding this clone: Within the sample, other DNA sequences also encode this same CDR3. The CDR3 bases are TGTGCCAGCAGTTTAGGGGACTATGGCTACACCTTC. Its translation: CASSLGDYGYTF. J is TRBJ1-2 and V is TRBV6-6; TRBD1 might be the D (5 bases). The CDR3 is 12 residues long. The germline V and J ends were trimmed by 4 bases and 3 bases, with 6 bases remaining between them. Per the germline V gene, CDR1 is MNHNY and CDR2 is SVGAGI (reference sequence).